The T cell receptor (beta chain) under discussion was sequenced for a study of blood T cell repertoires in COVID-19. Study background: From T cells, B-cell-depleted T cells, or PBMCs came the material, which was cDNA or gDNA.

In the source study's methods: Reference gene primer amplification in the assay estimated nucleated cell counts. The repertoire was sequenced with immunoSEQ multiplex PCR; TCRdb's copy has only in-frame clones and lacks some. V and J calls and clone size are those listed in that table; D and trimming were worked out from the DNA. The data show tens of thousands of clones, with more than 85% seen just once and 2% to 2.5% held by the top ten. The TCR was taken from a man aged 55-75 years with acute or convalescent COVID-19. The sample was peripheral blood.

For the CDR3, the DNA is TGTGCCAGCACCACGGGGGGTCAGCCCCAGCATTTT. Protein sequence: CASTTGGQPQHF. The gene calls are TRBV2 and TRBJ1-5; TRBD1 is a possible D gene (5 bases). This CDR3 has 12 amino acids. The germline V gene encodes CDR1 SNHLY and CDR2 FYNNEI. The germline V and J ends were trimmed by 7 bases and 6 bases, with 10 bases remaining between them.